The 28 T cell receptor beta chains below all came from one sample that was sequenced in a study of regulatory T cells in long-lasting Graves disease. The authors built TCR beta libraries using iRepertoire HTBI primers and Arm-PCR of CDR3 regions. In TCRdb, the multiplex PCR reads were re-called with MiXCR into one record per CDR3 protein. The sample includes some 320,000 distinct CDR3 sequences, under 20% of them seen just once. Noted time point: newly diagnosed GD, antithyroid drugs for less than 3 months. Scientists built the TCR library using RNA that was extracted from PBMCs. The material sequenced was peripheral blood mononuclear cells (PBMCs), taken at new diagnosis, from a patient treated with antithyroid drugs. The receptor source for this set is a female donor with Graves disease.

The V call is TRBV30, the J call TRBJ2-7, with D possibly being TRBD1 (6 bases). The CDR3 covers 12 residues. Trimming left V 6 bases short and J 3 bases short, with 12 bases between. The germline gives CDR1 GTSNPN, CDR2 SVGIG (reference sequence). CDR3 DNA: TGTGCCTGTGCGGACAGAGGCTACGAGCAGTACTTC. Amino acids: CACADRGYEQYF.

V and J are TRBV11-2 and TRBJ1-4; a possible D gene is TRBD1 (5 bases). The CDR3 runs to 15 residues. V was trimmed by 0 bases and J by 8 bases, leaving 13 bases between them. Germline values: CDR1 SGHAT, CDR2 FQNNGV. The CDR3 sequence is CASSLDRGVGEKLFF. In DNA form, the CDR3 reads TGTGCCAGCAGCTTAGATCGAGGGGTGGGAGAAAAACTGTTTTTT.

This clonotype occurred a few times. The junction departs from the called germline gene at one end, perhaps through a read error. In DNA form, the CDR3 reads TGTGCCAGCGCCGGGACTAGCGGGAGAGTGAGGGACGAGCGGTACTTC. Residues: CASAGTSGRVRDERYF. V is TRBV11-3 and J is TRBJ2-7; 14 bases are a match to TRBD2. CDR3 length: 16 amino acids. Germline CDR1 reads SGHNT; CDR2 reads YENEEA.

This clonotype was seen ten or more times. The CDR3, as DNA: TGTGCCAGCACTTGGGCGGACTATAGCAATCAGCCCCAGCATTTT. Translation gives CASTWADYSNQPQHF. The rearrangement links TRBV28 to TRBJ1-5; D gene uncertain. The CDR3 totals 15 residues. V lost 7 bases and J 0 bases, leaving 13 bases between the germline ends. The germline CDR1 and CDR2 sequences are MDHEN and SYDVKM. The full variable domain, with the rest looked up from reference TRBV28 and TRBJ1-5, is DVKVTQSSRYLVKRTGEKVFLECVQDMDHENMFWYRQDPGLGLRLIYFSYDVKMKEKGDIPEGYSVSREKKERFSLILESASTNQTSMYLCASTWADYSNQPQHFGDGTRLSIL.

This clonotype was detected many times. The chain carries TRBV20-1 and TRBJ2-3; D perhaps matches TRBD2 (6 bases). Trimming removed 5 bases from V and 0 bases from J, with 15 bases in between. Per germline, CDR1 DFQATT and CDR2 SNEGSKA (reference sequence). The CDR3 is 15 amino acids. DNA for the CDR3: TGCAGTGCTCGCGTAGCGGTCTCTAGCACAGATACGCAGTATTTT. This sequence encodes CSARVAVSSTDTQYF.

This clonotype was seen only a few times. CDR3 region: CASSLEGGRAYNEQFF. The CDR3 DNA reads as TGCGCCAGCAGCTTGGAAGGCGGGAGGGCCTACAATGAGCAGTTCTTC. The chain recombines TRBV5-1 with TRBJ2-1; 9 bases are a match to TRBD2. The CDR3 is 16 residues long. The V gene's germline CDR1 is SGHRS and CDR2 YFSETQ. V gave up 0 bases and J gave up 2 bases; unmatched junction bases: 3.

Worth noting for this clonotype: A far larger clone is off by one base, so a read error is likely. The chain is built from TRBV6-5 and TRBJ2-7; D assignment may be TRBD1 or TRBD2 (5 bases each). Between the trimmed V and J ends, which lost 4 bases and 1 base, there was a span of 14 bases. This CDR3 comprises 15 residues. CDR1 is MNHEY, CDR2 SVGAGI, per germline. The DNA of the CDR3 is TGTGCCAGCAGTTTCGGGGCAGGGCCTTCCTACGAGCAGTACTTC. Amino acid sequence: CASSFGAGPSYEQYF.

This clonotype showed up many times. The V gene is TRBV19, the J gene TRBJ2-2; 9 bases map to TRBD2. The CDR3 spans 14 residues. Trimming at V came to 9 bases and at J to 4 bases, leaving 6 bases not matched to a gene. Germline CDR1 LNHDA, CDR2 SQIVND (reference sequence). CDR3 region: CASRGTSPTGELFF. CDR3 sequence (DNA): TGTGCCAGCCGCGGGACTAGCCCCACCGGGGAGCTGTTTTTT.

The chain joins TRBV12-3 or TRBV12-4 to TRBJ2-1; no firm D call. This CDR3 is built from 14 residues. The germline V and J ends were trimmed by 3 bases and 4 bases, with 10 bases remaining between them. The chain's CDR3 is CASSLAPGYNEQFF. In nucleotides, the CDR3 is TGTGCCAGCAGTTTGGCCCCTGGGTACAATGAGCAGTTCTTC.

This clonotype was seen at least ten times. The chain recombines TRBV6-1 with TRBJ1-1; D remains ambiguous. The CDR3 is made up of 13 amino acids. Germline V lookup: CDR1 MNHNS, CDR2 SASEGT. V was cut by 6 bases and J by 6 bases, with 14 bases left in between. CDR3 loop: CASSQNYKAEAFF. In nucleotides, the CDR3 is TGTGCCAGCAGCCAAAATTACAAGGCTGAAGCTTTCTTT.

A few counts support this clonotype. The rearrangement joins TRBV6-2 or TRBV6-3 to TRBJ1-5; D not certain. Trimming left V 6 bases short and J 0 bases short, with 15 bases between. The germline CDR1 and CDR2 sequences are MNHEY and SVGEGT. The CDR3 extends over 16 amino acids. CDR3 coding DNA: TGTGCCAGCAGGCGAGATCAGGACTATAGCAATCAGCCCCAGCATTTT. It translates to CASRRDQDYSNQPQHF.

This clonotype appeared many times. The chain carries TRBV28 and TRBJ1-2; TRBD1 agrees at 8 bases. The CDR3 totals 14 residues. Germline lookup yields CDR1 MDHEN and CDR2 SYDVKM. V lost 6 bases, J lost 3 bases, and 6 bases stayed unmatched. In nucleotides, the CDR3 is TGTGCCAGCAGACGACAGGGGATTGACTATGGCTACACCTTC. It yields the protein CASRRQGIDYGYTF.

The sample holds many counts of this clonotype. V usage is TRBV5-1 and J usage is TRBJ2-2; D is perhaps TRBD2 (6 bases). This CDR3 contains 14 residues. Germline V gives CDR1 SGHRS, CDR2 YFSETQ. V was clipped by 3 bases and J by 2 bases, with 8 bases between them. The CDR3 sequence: CASSWTTNTGELFF. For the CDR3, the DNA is TGCGCCAGCAGCTGGACTACCAACACCGGGGAGCTGTTTTTT. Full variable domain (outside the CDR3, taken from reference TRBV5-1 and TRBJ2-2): KAGVTQTPRYLIKTRGQQVTLSCSPISGHRSVSWYQQTPGQGLQFLFEYFSETQRNKGNFPGRFSGRQFSNSRSEMNVSTLELGDSALYLCASSWTTNTGELFFGEGSRLTVL.

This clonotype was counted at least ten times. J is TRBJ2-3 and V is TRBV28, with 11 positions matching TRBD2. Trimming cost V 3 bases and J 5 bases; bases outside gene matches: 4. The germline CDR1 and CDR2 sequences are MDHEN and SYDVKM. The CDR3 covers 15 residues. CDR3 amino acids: CASSFLAGGGDTQYF. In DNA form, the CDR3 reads TGTGCCAGCAGTTTTCTAGCGGGAGGAGGAGATACGCAGTATTTT.

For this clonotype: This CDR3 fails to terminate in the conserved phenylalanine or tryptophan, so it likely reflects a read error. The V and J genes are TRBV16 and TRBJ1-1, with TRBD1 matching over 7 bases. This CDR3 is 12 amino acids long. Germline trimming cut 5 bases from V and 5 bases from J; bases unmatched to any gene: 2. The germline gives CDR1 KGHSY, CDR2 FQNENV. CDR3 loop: CASSAGGTEAFL. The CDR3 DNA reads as TGTGCCAGCAGCGCAGGGGGTACTGAAGCTTTCCTT.

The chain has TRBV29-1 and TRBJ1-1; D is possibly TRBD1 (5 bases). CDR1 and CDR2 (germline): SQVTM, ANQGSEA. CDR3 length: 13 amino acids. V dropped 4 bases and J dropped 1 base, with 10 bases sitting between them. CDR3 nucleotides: TGCAGCGTTGGTGGACACCCGAACACTGAAGCTTTCTTT. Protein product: CSVGGHPNTEAFF.

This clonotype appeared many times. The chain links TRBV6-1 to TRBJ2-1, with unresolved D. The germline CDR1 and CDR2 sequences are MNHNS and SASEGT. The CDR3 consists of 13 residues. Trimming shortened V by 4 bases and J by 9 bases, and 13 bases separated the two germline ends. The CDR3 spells CASSVEPFSEQFF. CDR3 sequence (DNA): TGTGCCAGCAGTGTAGAGCCTTTTAGTGAGCAGTTCTTC.

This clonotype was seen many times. The chain's CDR3 is CASRPRMSGELFF. DNA for the CDR3: TGTGCCAGCAGACCCAGGATGTCCGGGGAGCTGTTTTTT. The chain combines TRBV2 with TRBJ2-2, with no clear D. Germline CDR1 reads SNHLY; CDR2 reads FYNNEI. This CDR3 contains 13 residues. Trimming removed 6 bases from V and 6 bases from J, with 11 bases in between.

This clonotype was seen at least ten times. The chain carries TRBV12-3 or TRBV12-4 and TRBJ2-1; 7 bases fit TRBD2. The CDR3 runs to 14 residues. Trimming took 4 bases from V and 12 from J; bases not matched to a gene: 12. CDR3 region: CASSWGGSKYLQFF. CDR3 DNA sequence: TGTGCCAGCAGTTGGGGGGGGAGTAAGTATTTGCAGTTCTTC.

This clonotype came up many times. The CDR3 loop is CASSRQGAMDTQYF. CDR3 coding DNA: TGTGCCAGCAGCCGCCAGGGGGCGATGGATACGCAGTATTTT. The chain joins TRBV7-2 to TRBJ2-3, with 8 bases lining up with TRBD1. Germline CDR1 and CDR2: SGHTA and FQGNSA. The CDR3 covers 14 residues. V lost 5 bases and J lost 6; bases outside the gene matches: 7.

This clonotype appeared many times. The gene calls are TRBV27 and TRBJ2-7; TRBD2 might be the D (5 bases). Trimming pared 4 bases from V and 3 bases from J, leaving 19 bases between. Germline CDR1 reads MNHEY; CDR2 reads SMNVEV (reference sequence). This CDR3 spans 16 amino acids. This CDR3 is CASSSFGTSGIYEQYF. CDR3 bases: TGTGCCAGCAGTTCGTTTGGTACCTCGGGGATCTACGAGCAGTACTTC.

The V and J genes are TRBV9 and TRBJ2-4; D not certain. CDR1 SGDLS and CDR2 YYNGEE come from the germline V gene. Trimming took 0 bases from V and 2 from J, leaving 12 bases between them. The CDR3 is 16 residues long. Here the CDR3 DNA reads TGTGCCAGCAGCGTAGGTGGGGTAGGAACCAAAAACATTCAGTACTTC. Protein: CASSVGGVGTKNIQYF.

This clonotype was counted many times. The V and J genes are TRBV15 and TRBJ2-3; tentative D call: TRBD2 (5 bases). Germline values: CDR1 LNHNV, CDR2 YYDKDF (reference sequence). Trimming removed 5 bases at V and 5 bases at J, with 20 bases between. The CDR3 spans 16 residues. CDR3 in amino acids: CATSDRAAGLRDTQYF. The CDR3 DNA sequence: TGTGCCACCAGCGACCGAGCGGCGGGTCTAAGAGATACGCAGTATTTT.

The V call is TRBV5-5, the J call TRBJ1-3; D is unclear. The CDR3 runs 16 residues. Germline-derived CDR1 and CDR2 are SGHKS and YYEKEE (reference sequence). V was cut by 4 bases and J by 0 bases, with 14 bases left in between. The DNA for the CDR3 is TGTGCCAGCAGCCGACTGGACCTTCTCTCTGGAAACACCATATATTTT. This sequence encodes CASSRLDLLSGNTIYF.

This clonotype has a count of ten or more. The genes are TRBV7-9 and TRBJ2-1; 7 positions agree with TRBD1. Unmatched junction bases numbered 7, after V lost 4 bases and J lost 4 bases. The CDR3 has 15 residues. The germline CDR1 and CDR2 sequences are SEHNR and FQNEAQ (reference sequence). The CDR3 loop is CASSSTGTAYNEQFF. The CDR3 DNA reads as TGTGCCAGCAGCTCCACCGGGACAGCATACAATGAGCAGTTCTTC.

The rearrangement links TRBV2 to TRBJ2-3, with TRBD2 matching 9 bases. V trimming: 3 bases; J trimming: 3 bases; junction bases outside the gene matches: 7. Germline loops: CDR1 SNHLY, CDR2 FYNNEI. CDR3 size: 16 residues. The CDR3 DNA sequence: TGTGCCAGCAGTGAGATGAGCGGGAGGAAGACAGATACGCAGTATTTT. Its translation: CASSEMSGRKTDTQYF.

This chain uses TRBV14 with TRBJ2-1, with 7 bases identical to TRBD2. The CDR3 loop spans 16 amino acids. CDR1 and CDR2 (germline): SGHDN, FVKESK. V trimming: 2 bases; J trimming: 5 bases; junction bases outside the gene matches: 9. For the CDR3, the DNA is TGTGCCAGCAGCCAACTTGACGGGAGGAACGACAATGAGCAGTTCTTC. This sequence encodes CASSQLDGRNDNEQFF.

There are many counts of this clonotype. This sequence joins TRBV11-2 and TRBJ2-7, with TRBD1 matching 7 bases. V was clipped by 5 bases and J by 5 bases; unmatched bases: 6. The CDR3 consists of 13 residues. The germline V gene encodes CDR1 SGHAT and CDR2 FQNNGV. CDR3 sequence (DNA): TGTGCCAGCAGCCTTACAGGGGCGAACGAGCAGTACTTC. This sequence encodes CASSLTGANEQYF.